Listed here are 16 T cell receptor beta chains from one sample, sequenced in a study of early T cells in non-severe SARS-CoV-2 infection. TCRdb re-called the 5' RACE reads with MiXCR, one entry per CDR3 protein. The table has 65,000 to 75,000 distinct CDR3 sequences, under 14% seen once. Material: whole blood. These receptors were obtained from an adult who was a healthcare worker with PCR-confirmed SARS-CoV-2 infection or an uninfected control (not recorded which).

Ten or more counts support this clonotype. CDR3 residues: CSVRSARLSETQYF. The CDR3 DNA reads TGCAGCGTTAGGTCTGCCCGGCTTTCAGAGACCCAGTACTTC. The chain joins TRBV29-1 to TRBJ2-5; D remains unclear. The length of the CDR3 is 14 residues. The V gene lost 5 bases and the J gene lost 4 bases, with 17 bases spanning the gap. Per the germline V gene, CDR1 is SQVTM and CDR2 is ANQGSEA. Variable domain in full (rest from reference TRBV29-1 and TRBJ2-5): SAVISQKPSRDICQRGTSLTIQCQVDSQVTMMFWYRQQPGQSLTLIATANQGSEATYESGFVIDKFPISRPNLTFSTLTVSNMSPEDSSIYLCSVRSARLSETQYFGPGTRLLVL.

The chain carries TRBV7-2 and TRBJ2-3, with D perhaps TRBD1 or TRBD2 (5 bases each). Germline V gives CDR1 SGHTA, CDR2 FQGNSA. The V end was cut by 0 bases, the J end by 2 bases, with 9 bases between. The CDR3 runs 15 residues. The CDR3 spells CASSLAGTLTDTQYF. For the CDR3, the DNA is TGTGCCAGCAGCTTAGCGGGGACCCTCACAGATACGCAGTATTTT.

This clonotype was recorded at least ten times. The J gene is TRBJ2-4, the V gene TRBV11-2, with 7 bases lining up with TRBD1. The germline CDR1 and CDR2 sequences are SGHAT and FQNNGV. The junction had 9 bases not matched to a gene; V was cut back by 4 bases and J by 0 bases. CDR3 length: 17 residues. The CDR3 protein is CASSSQWTGQAKNIQYF. CDR3 DNA sequence: TGTGCCAGCAGCTCTCAATGGACAGGACAAGCCAAAAACATTCAGTACTTC.

A remark on this clonotype: Given a much more abundant clone one base away, this may be a read error. The chain has TRBV5-1 and TRBJ2-5; D assignment may be TRBD1 or TRBD2 (5 bases each). V shed 3 bases and J shed 5 bases, with 14 bases lying between them. CDR1 SGHRS and CDR2 YFSETQ come from the germline V gene. This CDR3 comprises 14 residues. CDR3 loop: CASSWDPTVETQYF. DNA for the CDR3: TGCGCCAGCAGCTGGGACCCGACGGTCGAGACCCAGTACTTC.

This clonotype was recorded a few times. The gene calls are TRBV9 and TRBJ2-2; TRBD1 is a possible D gene (6 bases). The CDR3 runs to 16 residues. Germline CDR1 is SGDLS and CDR2 is YYNGEE. The germline V and J ends were trimmed by 3 bases and 1 base, with 13 bases remaining between them. CDR3 in DNA: TGTGCCAGCAGCGCTTGGGGGCGTGTGAACACCGGGGAGCTGTTTTTT. Translated, it gives CASSAWGRVNTGELFF.

CDR3 in amino acids: CASSLSGSTDTQYF. The CDR3 DNA follows: TGTGCCAGCAGCTTAAGCGGAAGCACAGATACGCAGTATTTT. The rearrangement links TRBV7-2 to TRBJ2-3; TRBD2 might be the D (5 bases). The CDR3 has 14 amino acids. V lost 2 bases to trimming and J lost 0 bases, with 6 bases between them. CDR1 and CDR2 from the germline V gene are SGHTA and FQGNSA.

This clonotype was recorded at least ten times. V is TRBV5-1 and J is TRBJ2-1; TRBD2 matches at 12 bases. Losses at the gene ends were 3 bases for V and 7 bases for J; bases not matched to a gene: 5. CDR3 length: 15 amino acids. Germline V gives CDR1 SGHRS, CDR2 YFSETQ. CDR3 DNA sequence: TGCGCCAGCAGCTCCGGACTAGCGGGAAGGAATGAGCAGTTCTTC. This gives the protein CASSSGLAGRNEQFF.

The genes are TRBV29-1 and TRBJ1-1; TRBD1 matches 10 bases. V lost 1 base to trimming and J lost 11 bases; unmatched junction nucleotides: 16. Germline V gives CDR1 SQVTM, CDR2 ANQGSEA. This CDR3 has 16 residues. CDR3 region: CSVEVLSRGQGKGAFF. DNA of the CDR3: TGCAGCGTTGAAGTTTTGAGTAGGGGACAGGGGAAGGGGGCTTTCTTT.

This chain connects TRBV19 to TRBJ2-2, with 10 bases aligning to TRBD1. This CDR3 comprises 17 residues. The V and J ends lost 1 base and 5 bases, in that order; junction bases with no gene match: 7. Per the germline V gene, CDR1 is LNHDA and CDR2 is SQIVND (reference sequence). CDR3 sequence: CASSIARDRGSTGELFF. The CDR3 nucleotides read TGTGCCAGTAGTATAGCGAGGGACAGGGGAAGTACCGGGGAGCTGTTTTTT.

As concerns this clonotype: A junction end diverges from the germline sequence, so it may reflect a read error. V and J are TRBV27 and TRBJ1-3; D is ambiguous. CDR1 and CDR2 (germline): MNHEY, SMNVEV (reference sequence). CDR3 length: 14 residues. In DNA, the CDR3 is TGTGCCAGCAGTTTATCAGGCTCTGAAAACACCATATATTTT. It translates to CASSLSGSENTIYF.

This clonotype was picked up many times. The rearrangement joins TRBV7-8 to TRBJ2-7; D gene ambiguous. CDR3 length equals 14 residues. V was trimmed by 5 bases and J by 2 bases, leaving 13 bases between them. Germline CDR1 reads SGHVS; CDR2 reads FQNEAQ. In DNA form, the CDR3 reads TGTGCCAGCAGCCCAGGACGGCCACCCTACGAGCAGTACTTC. Amino acids: CASSPGRPPYEQYF.

The chain couples TRBV7-8 to TRBJ2-3; D call uncertain. V was pared by 2 bases and J by 4 bases, with 10 bases between. CDR1 and CDR2 (germline): SGHVS, FQNEAQ. There are 14 residues in the CDR3. Here the CDR3 DNA reads TGTGCCAGCAGCTTACTAAGCCTCGCAGATACGCAGTATTTT. Protein product: CASSLLSLADTQYF.

There are many counts of this clonotype. The V call is TRBV10-2, the J call TRBJ2-1; TRBD1 matches at 8 bases. The ends lost 8 bases at V and 2 bases at J; junction bases unmatched: 2. There are 13 residues in the CDR3. Germline V gene lookup returns CDR1 WSHSY and CDR2 SAAADI. The CDR3 spells CASSGQAYNEQFF. The DNA for the CDR3 is TGCGCCAGCTCGGGACAGGCCTACAATGAGCAGTTCTTC.

This clonotype was observed many times. This chain joins TRBV12-3 or TRBV12-4 and TRBJ2-3; no clear D. V dropped 3 bases and J dropped 3 bases, with 7 bases sitting between them. The CDR3 runs to 13 residues. This CDR3 is CASSLAETDTQYF. CDR3 DNA sequence: TGTGCCAGCAGTTTGGCCGAGACAGATACGCAGTATTTT.

The CDR3 nucleotides read TGCAGTGCCACGTCTTCCTCCGAATACGAGCAGTACTTC. This gives the protein CSATSSSEYEQYF. The V gene is TRBV20-1, the J gene TRBJ2-7; D unclear. V was shortened by 6 bases and J by 4 bases, with 16 bases between the two germline ends. The CDR3 contains 13 residues. Germline lookup yields CDR1 DFQATT and CDR2 SNEGSKA (reference sequence).

This clonotype was seen at least ten times. The CDR3 loop reads CASSPGLAGGPIYEQFF. The CDR3 DNA is TGTGCCAGCAGCCCTGGACTAGCGGGAGGGCCTATTTATGAGCAGTTCTTC. The rearrangement links TRBV11-3 to TRBJ2-1; 15 bases map to TRBD2. Trimming took 5 bases from V and 8 from J; bases not matched to a gene: 10. Germline V gene data show CDR1 as SGHNT and CDR2 as YENEEA. This CDR3 is built from 17 residues. The whole variable domain, remainder taken from reference TRBV11-3 and TRBJ2-1, is EAGVVQSPRYKIIEKKQPVAFWCNPISGHNTLYWYLQNLGQGPELLIRYENEEAVDDSQLPKDRFSAERLKGVDSTLKIQPAELGDSAVYLCASSPGLAGGPIYEQFFGPGTRLTVL.